Each of the 30 T cell receptor beta chains below was sequenced from the same sample in a study of blood T cells in healthy people across ages (dated by TCRdb to the mid-2010s). Libraries came from 5' RACE. Instrument used: Illumina HiSeq 2500. The second PCR ran for about 6 to 11 cycles and used a J-beta primer mix along with a sample-barcoded 5' primer. TCRdb ran its own pipeline on the public reads, namely fastp trimming at Q25 and MiXCR clone calling, and kept in-frame beta chains. Identical CDR3 proteins give one entry, which carries the most common genes and DNA. For this sample the table gives 1.5 million to 2 million distinct CDR3 sequences, of which roughly 28% were detected only once. Together, the top ten hold 7% to 9% of the sample. The material sequenced was blood. Source of these receptors: a woman in her twenties or thirties in good health.

Concerning this clonotype: This may stem from a read error, because a much larger clone lies one nucleotide away. J is TRBJ2-7 and V is TRBV7-3; 10 bases map to TRBD2. Germline CDR1 reads SGHTA; CDR2 reads FQGTGA. CDR3 size: 15 residues. The CDR3 DNA sequence: TGTGTCAGCAGCCCGCTTCCTAGCGGGAGCTACGAGCAGTACTTC. It specifies CVSSPLPSGSYEQYF.

This clonotype came up a few times. CDR3 region: CASSQTSGGQYNEQFF. The DNA of the CDR3 is TGCGCCAGCAGCCAAACTAGCGGGGGCCAGTACAATGAGCAGTTCTTC. This chain links TRBV5-1 with TRBJ2-1, with 11 bases aligning to TRBD2. Germline CDR1 SGHRS, CDR2 YFSETQ. Trimming removed 4 bases from V and 4 bases from J; junction bases left unmatched: 7. The CDR3 loop spans 16 amino acids.

This clonotype has just a few counts. V and J are TRBV20-1 and TRBJ2-4; D uncertain. Germline V gene sequence: CDR1 DFQATT, CDR2 SNEGSKA (reference sequence). This CDR3 spans 13 amino acids. V lost 8 bases and J 1 base, leaving 12 bases between the germline ends. In DNA, the CDR3 is TGCAGTTCCACCGTCGGGGCCAAAAACATTCAGTACTTC. Protein product: CSSTVGAKNIQYF.

In its sample, this clonotype was seen many times. J is TRBJ2-7 and V is TRBV10-1; D is unresolved. CDR3 size: 15 residues. V lost 6 bases and J lost 0, with 15 bases in between. From germline, CDR1 is WNHNN and CDR2 SYGVQD (reference sequence). CDR3 amino acids: CASSESLLNSYEQYF. The CDR3 DNA reads as TGCGCCAGCAGCGAAAGTCTGCTGAACTCCTACGAGCAGTACTTC.

This chain uses TRBV6-1 with TRBJ1-2, with D uncertain. Germline V gene sequence: CDR1 MNHNS, CDR2 SASEGT. The CDR3 length is 14 residues. Trimming pared 8 bases from V and 4 bases from J, leaving 17 bases between. The CDR3: CASAPGDGIYGYTF. The CDR3 nucleotides read TGTGCCAGCGCCCCAGGAGACGGAATCTATGGCTACACCTTC.

Many counts were recorded for this clonotype. The V gene is TRBV6-1, the J gene TRBJ2-7; D might be TRBD1 or TRBD2, each matching 5 bases. V shed 6 bases and J shed 6 bases, with 15 bases lying between them. Germline V gene sequence: CDR1 MNHNS, CDR2 SASEGT. This CDR3 contains 13 residues. The CDR3: CASSEGRASEQYF. CDR3 nucleotides: TGTGCCAGCAGCGAGGGACGGGCCAGCGAGCAGTACTTC.

This clonotype was counted a few times. The V and J genes are TRBV12-3 or TRBV12-4 and TRBJ1-4, with TRBD1 identical over 7 bases. The junction had 6 bases not matched to a gene; V was cut back by 8 bases and J by 6 bases. The CDR3 is made up of 13 amino acids. The CDR3 sequence: CASGTDGDEKLFF. In DNA form, the CDR3 reads TGTGCCAGCGGGACAGATGGGGATGAAAAACTGTTTTTT.

V gene TRBV6-2 or TRBV6-3 combines with J gene TRBJ1-2, with D possibly being TRBD1 (5 bases). CDR1 and CDR2 (germline): MNHEY, SVGEGT. The length of the CDR3 is 14 residues. V dropped 10 bases and J dropped 0 bases, with 15 bases sitting between them. CDR3 DNA: TGTGCCACCCTCCGCGGGGCCTCTAACTATGGCTACACCTTC. Its translation: CATLRGASNYGYTF.

This clonotype has only one observation. The chain employs TRBV5-3 and TRBJ1-6; D remains ambiguous. TRBV5-3 has ORF status, its function being uncertain. The germline V and J ends were trimmed by 4 bases and 18 bases, with 14 bases remaining between them. The CDR3 contains 11 residues. CDR3 DNA sequence: TGTGCCAGAAGCGGAACGGAGGCCCGCCACTTT. Translation gives CARSGTEARHF.

This clonotype was counted ten times or more. The rearrangement uses TRBV20-1 and TRBJ2-3, with 10 nucleotides matching TRBD2. This CDR3 has 14 amino acids. From germline, CDR1 is DFQATT and CDR2 SNEGSKA (reference sequence). Trimming at V came to 5 bases and at J to 3 bases, leaving 5 bases not matched to a gene. CDR3 DNA: TGCAGTGCTCCGGGACTAGCGAGGACAGATACGCAGTATTTT. Protein product: CSAPGLARTDTQYF.

The chain carries TRBV7-9 and TRBJ2-5; 11 nucleotides match TRBD2. CDR1 and CDR2 from the germline V gene are SEHNR and FQNEAQ (reference sequence). This CDR3 is 14 amino acids long. V lost 2 bases, J lost 11 bases, and 7 bases stayed unmatched. For the CDR3, the DNA is TGTGCCAGCAGCTTAACTAGCGGGAGTAATGAGCAGTACTTC. As protein: CASSLTSGSNEQYF. Full variable domain (missing parts from reference TRBV7-9 and TRBJ2-5): DTGVSQNPRHKITKRGQNVTFRCDPISEHNRLYWYRQTLGQGPEFLTYFQNEAQLEKSRLLSDRFSAERPKGSFSTLEIQRTEQGDSAMYLCASSLTSGSNEQYFGPGTRLLVL.

The chain links TRBV5-1 to TRBJ2-4, with 10 bases matching TRBD1. J lost 3 bases, V lost 4 bases, and 1 base had no gene match. This CDR3 has 14 amino acids. Germline loops: CDR1 SGHRS, CDR2 YFSETQ. This CDR3 reads CASSRDRGKNIQYF. CDR3 coding DNA: TGCGCCAGCAGCCGGGACAGGGGCAAAAACATTCAGTACTTC.

The chain employs TRBV25-1 and TRBJ1-3; D not resolved. V was trimmed by 3 bases and J by 4 bases, leaving 7 bases between them. The germline V gene encodes CDR1 MGHDK and CDR2 SYGVNS. The CDR3 is made up of 13 amino acids. The DNA of the CDR3 is TGTGCCAGCAGTGACCCGACCGGAAACACCATATATTTT. The encoded protein is CASSDPTGNTIYF.

This clonotype appeared a few times. The gene calls are TRBV5-1 and TRBJ2-7; D call uncertain. Trimming stripped 5 bases from V and 5 bases from J, with 17 bases between. Germline CDR1 SGHRS, CDR2 YFSETQ. The CDR3 runs to 14 residues. CDR3 sequence reads: CASRKDPPSDEQYF. DNA of the CDR3: TGCGCCAGCAGAAAGGACCCCCCATCGGACGAGCAGTACTTC.

J is TRBJ2-1 and V is TRBV20-1; D is unclear. Germline CDR1 reads DFQATT; CDR2 reads SNEGSKA (reference sequence). The CDR3 runs to 12 residues. The V and J ends lost 4 bases and 3 bases respectively, with 7 bases between them. The CDR3 sequence is CSAISIYNEQFF. The CDR3 DNA is TGCAGTGCTATTTCCATCTACAATGAGCAGTTCTTC.

The chain uses TRBV6-5 and TRBJ2-3; D is possibly TRBD2 (6 bases). CDR3 length: 15 amino acids. From germline, CDR1 is MNHEY and CDR2 SVGAGI. Trimming pared 3 bases from V and 1 base from J, leaving 11 bases between. The CDR3 sequence is CASSYGASGTDTQYF. In DNA, the CDR3 is TGTGCCAGCAGTTATGGTGCTAGCGGCACAGATACGCAGTATTTT.

This chain's CDR3 is CSVSTTGGDGYTF. In nucleotides, the CDR3 is TGCAGCGTTTCAACTACAGGGGGCGATGGCTACACCTTC. The V call is TRBV29-1, the J call TRBJ1-2, with 9 bases lining up with TRBD1. The ends lost 5 bases at V and 6 bases at J; junction bases unmatched: 7. The CDR3 contains 13 residues. From germline, CDR1 is SQVTM and CDR2 ANQGSEA. Filled out from reference TRBV29-1 and TRBJ1-2, the complete variable domain reads SAVISQKPSRDICQRGTSLTIQCQVDSQVTMMFWYRQQPGQSLTLIATANQGSEATYESGFVIDKFPISRPNLTFSTLTVSNMSPEDSSIYLCSVSTTGGDGYTFGSGTRLTVV.

The CDR3 is CSARVFGLTYGYTF. The CDR3 DNA follows: TGCAGTGCTAGAGTCTTTGGGCTCACCTATGGCTACACCTTC. The rearrangement joins TRBV20-1 to TRBJ1-2; D not certain. Germline loops: CDR1 DFQATT, CDR2 SNEGSKA (reference sequence). This CDR3 has 14 amino acids. V lost 1 base to trimming and J lost 4 bases, with 13 bases between them.

This clonotype was picked up many times. This chain links TRBV2 with TRBJ2-7, with D uncertain. The CDR3 spans 11 residues. Germline V CDR1 and CDR2: SNHLY, FYNNEI. Trimming shortened V by 6 bases and J by 5 bases, and 8 bases separated the two germline ends. The CDR3 coding sequence is TGTGCCAGCAGCTTCGTTGACGAGCAGTACTTC. Its protein product is CASSFVDEQYF. The entire variable domain, with the rest obtained from reference TRBV2 and TRBJ2-7, is as follows: EPEVTQTPSHQVTQMGQEVILRCVPISNHLYFYWYRQILGQKVEFLVSFYNNEISEKSEIFDDQFSVERPDGSNFTLKIRSTKLEDSAMYFCASSFVDEQYFGPGTRLTVT.

This CDR3 reads CASSQLRASGLQETQYF. The CDR3 bases are TGTGCCAGCTCGCAACTTCGGGCTAGCGGGCTGCAAGAGACCCAGTACTTC. The gene calls are TRBV18 and TRBJ2-5; TRBD2 matches 8 bases. Germline V CDR1 and CDR2: KGHSH, LQKENI. The V and J ends lost 6 bases and 2 bases, in that order; junction bases with no gene match: 14. The CDR3 is 17 residues long.

The rearrangement uses TRBV28 and TRBJ1-5; D call uncertain. Germline lookup yields CDR1 MDHEN and CDR2 SYDVKM. CDR3 size: 15 residues. With 5 bases removed from V and 2 bases from J, the gap between germline ends came to 13 bases. The CDR3 loop reads CASSGSVWGNQPQHF. As DNA, the CDR3 is TGTGCCAGCAGTGGGTCCGTTTGGGGCAATCAGCCCCAGCATTTT.

A remark on this clonotype: A read error is possible here, since a much larger clone lies one base away. V gene TRBV20-1 combines with J gene TRBJ2-4, with TRBD2 matching 10 bases. The CDR3 sequence is 15 residues long. The germline V gene has CDR1 DFQATT and CDR2 SNEGSKA (reference sequence). The CDR3, as DNA: TGCAGTGCTAGAGATCAGCGGGGGGGCCAGGGCATTCGGTACTTC. Translation: CSARDQRGGQGIRYF.

This clonotype occurred once. The J gene is TRBJ2-4, the V gene TRBV6-1; D possibly corresponds to TRBD2 (6 bases). This CDR3 has 15 amino acids. CDR1 MNHNS and CDR2 SASEGT come from the germline V gene. Trimming pared 8 bases from V and 13 bases from J, leaving 27 bases between. The CDR3: CASARRPDGGNEQYF. CDR3 coding DNA: TGTGCCAGCGCCAGGAGACCCGATGGGGGGAATGAGCAGTACTTC.

This clonotype occurred once. No conserved phenylalanine or tryptophan is present at the end of the CDR3, so a read error is the likely explanation. The chain has TRBV7-8 and TRBJ2-4; possible D gene TRBD1, 6 bases. CDR1 and CDR2 (germline): SGHVS, FQNEAQ. This CDR3 comprises 16 residues. V lost 2 bases and J 7 bases, leaving 18 bases between the germline ends. The CDR3 DNA is TGTGCCAGCAGCTTATCTCTGCGGTACAGGGCGAACATTCAGTACGTC. This encodes CASSLSLRYRANIQYV.

This clonotype occurred many times. V and J are TRBV4-3 and TRBJ2-2; D not resolved. V lost 1 base and J lost 5, with 11 bases in between. The germline CDR1 and CDR2 sequences are LGHNA and YSLEER. This CDR3 spans 15 amino acids. The CDR3 DNA reads TGCGCCAGCAGCCAAGGGATGAGCGTGACCGGGGAGCTGTTTTTT. Amino acid sequence: CASSQGMSVTGELFF.

This sequence joins TRBV7-9 and TRBJ2-1; D is perhaps TRBD1 or TRBD2 (6 bases each). This CDR3 has 10 residues. Deletions cut 11 bases from V and 12 bases from J, with 14 bases between. Germline loops: CDR1 SEHNR, CDR2 FQNEAQ (reference sequence). In DNA form, the CDR3 reads TGTGCCGGGAGTTCGGGGGCGCAGTTCTTC. Its protein product is CAGSSGAQFF.

V usage is TRBV12-3 or TRBV12-4 and J usage is TRBJ2-1; 7 bases align to TRBD2. The CDR3 is made up of 11 amino acids. After removal of 8 bases from V and 10 bases from J, the junction contained 5 bases not matched to a gene. CDR3 amino acids: CASGPSGEQFF. The DNA for the CDR3 is TGTGCCAGCGGTCCTAGCGGCGAGCAGTTCTTC.

The rearrangement links TRBV6-1 to TRBJ1-5; no clear D. This CDR3 comprises 13 residues. CDR1 is MNHNS, CDR2 SASEGT, per germline. V was shortened by 2 bases and J by 3 bases, with 5 bases between the two germline ends. This CDR3 reads CASSESVNQPQHF. The CDR3 nucleotides read TGTGCCAGCAGTGAATCTGTCAATCAGCCCCAGCATTTT.

The rearrangement uses TRBV10-3 and TRBJ1-1, with 7 bases lining up with TRBD1. This CDR3 contains 10 residues. The V segment lost 9 bases and the J segment 7 bases; nucleotides outside the gene matches: 2. Germline loops: CDR1 ENHRY, CDR2 SYGVKD. The CDR3 sequence: CAMGQHEAFF. DNA of the CDR3: TGTGCCATGGGACAGCATGAAGCTTTCTTT.

This chain uses TRBV5-1 with TRBJ2-7; 8 nucleotides match TRBD1. The CDR3 has 14 amino acids. The junction had 5 bases not matched to a gene; V was cut back by 2 bases and J by 4 bases. Germline CDR1 reads SGHRS; CDR2 reads YFSETQ. The CDR3 sequence: CASSLQGDWYEQYF. The CDR3 DNA sequence: TGCGCCAGCAGCTTACAGGGGGATTGGTACGAGCAGTACTTC.